What follows are 23 T cell receptor beta chains derived from one specimen sequenced in a study of cytomegalovirus exposure and HLA in healthy donors. Amplification used 60 Vbeta primers and 13 Jbeta primers. Data came from immunoSEQ multiplex PCR; TCRdb stores just in-frame clones and leaves some out. Of about 120,000 clones listed, less than 65% were seen once; the top ten hold less than 12%. The specimen was PBMCs. All receptors derive from a man aged 40-50 years in good health and CMV-seropositive.

As concerns this clone: The junction departs from the called germline gene at one end, perhaps through a read error. V and J are TRBV28 and TRBJ1-4, with a possible D match to TRBD1 (6 bases). Germline V lookup: CDR1 MDHEN, CDR2 SYDVKM. This CDR3 region has 19 residues. CDR3 in amino acids: CASSLFPRDTSTVYEKLFF. In DNA, the CDR3 is TGTGCCAGCAGCTTATTTCCCCGGGACACCTCGACAGTATATGAAAAACTGTTTTTT.

The rearrangement uses TRBV10-2 and TRBJ1-5; D might be TRBD1 (5 bases). Per the germline V gene, CDR1 is WSHSY and CDR2 is SAAADI. The CDR3 contains 14 residues. V dropped 2 bases and J dropped 5 bases, with 10 bases sitting between them. CDR3 nucleotide sequence: TGCGCCAGCAGTGAGCAGGGTGCCGATCAGCCCCAGCATTTT. Protein sequence: CASSEQGADQPQHF.

The chain uses TRBV6-6 and TRBJ1-4; 7 bases align to TRBD1. The CDR3 consists of 13 residues. CDR1 and CDR2 (germline): MNHNY, SVGAGI (reference sequence). The junction had 2 bases not matched to a gene; V was cut back by 5 bases and J by 5 bases. The CDR3 nucleotides read TGTGCCAGCAGTATACAGGGGAATGAAAAACTGTTTTTT. It codes for CASSIQGNEKLFF.

The rearrangement joins TRBV5-1 to TRBJ1-2; TRBD1 matches at 9 bases. From germline, CDR1 is SGHRS and CDR2 YFSETQ. The CDR3 is 17 amino acids. Trimming cost V 0 bases and J 6 bases; bases outside gene matches: 12. CDR3 DNA sequence: TGCGCCAGCAGCTTGGGCCGCCTCACAGGGGGCGCAGATGGCTACACCTTC. Protein sequence: CASSLGRLTGGADGYTF.

The rearrangement links TRBV7-3 to TRBJ2-1; possibly TRBD2 for D (5 bases). The CDR3 spans 14 residues. Germline values: CDR1 SGHTA, CDR2 FQGTGA. V was shortened by 1 base and J by 4 bases, with 8 bases between the two germline ends. In DNA form, the CDR3 reads TGTGCCAGCAGCTTAAAACTAGATTACAATGAGCAGTTCTTC. It translates to CASSLKLDYNEQFF.

This clone has more than one count but fewer than ten. V and J are TRBV4-1 and TRBJ2-3; 8 bases agree with TRBD1. The V segment lost 0 bases and the J segment 6 bases; nucleotides outside the gene matches: 14. Germline V CDR1 and CDR2: MGHRA, YSYEKL. The CDR3 is made up of 18 amino acids. CDR3 in amino acids: CASSQEGATGGRMDTQYF. In DNA, the CDR3 is TGCGCCAGCAGCCAAGAGGGGGCTACAGGGGGACGGATGGATACGCAGTATTTT.

A single count supports this clone. The genes are TRBV7-9 and TRBJ2-2, with D maybe TRBD2 (6 bases). The V gene's germline CDR1 is SEHNR and CDR2 FQNEAQ (reference sequence). CDR3 length: 15 amino acids. V was trimmed by 1 base and J by 5 bases, leaving 11 bases between them. The CDR3 coding sequence is TGTGCCAGCAGCTTAGGTTTAGGAGGGACCGGGGAGCTGTTTTTT. Its translation is CASSLGLGGTGELFF.

V gene TRBV5-1 combines with J gene TRBJ2-7; D gene ambiguous. Germline V gene sequence: CDR1 SGHRS, CDR2 YFSETQ. V was shortened by 3 bases and J by 3 bases, with 16 bases between the two germline ends. The CDR3 runs to 15 residues. The CDR3 DNA follows: TGCGCCAGCAGCTACGGAAGCGCAGTTCTCTACGAGCAGTACTTC. Translating gives CASSYGSAVLYEQYF.

This clone has just one count. The V and J genes are TRBV2 and TRBJ1-5; D uncertain. The CDR3 totals 14 residues. Trimming took off 8 bases at V and 0 bases at J, with 11 bases between the two ends. The germline gives CDR1 SNHLY, CDR2 FYNNEI. CDR3 loop: CASGRSYSNQPQHF. CDR3 nucleotide sequence: TGTGCCAGCGGTAGATCTTATAGCAATCAGCCCCAGCATTTT.

This clone turned up a few times. The chain is built from TRBV2 and TRBJ1-2; TRBD1 is a possible D gene (5 bases). V dropped 4 bases and J dropped 4 bases, with 13 bases sitting between them. CDR3 length: 14 amino acids. CDR1 is SNHLY, CDR2 FYNNEI, per germline. In DNA form, the CDR3 reads TGTGCCAGCAGTGTCGAAGCAGGGATCTATGGCTACACCTTC. This sequence encodes CASSVEAGIYGYTF.

The V call is TRBV6-5, the J call TRBJ1-5; tentative D call: TRBD1 (6 bases). The CDR3 is 13 residues long. Trimming pared 4 bases from V and 4 bases from J, leaving 8 bases between. In germline, CDR1 is MNHEY, CDR2 SVGAGI. The DNA of the CDR3 is TGTGCCAGCAGTTGGACAGTAAATCAGCCCCAGCATTTT. It yields the protein CASSWTVNQPQHF.

This chain uses TRBV6-5 with TRBJ2-7, with 9 bases fitting TRBD1. The CDR3 runs to 15 residues. V dropped 6 bases and J dropped 2; count of bases not matched to a gene: 8. CDR1 is MNHEY, CDR2 SVGAGI, per germline. CDR3 amino acids: CASRTGTGSPYEQYF. The CDR3, as DNA: TGTGCCAGCAGAACCGGGACAGGGTCCCCCTACGAGCAGTACTTC.

The chain links TRBV9 to TRBJ1-2, with D perhaps matching TRBD1 (6 bases). Trimming took 2 bases from V and 10 from J, leaving 12 bases between them. The length of the CDR3 is 12 residues. Germline CDR1 SGDLS, CDR2 YYNGEE. CDR3 nucleotides: TGTGCCAGCAGCGTTACAAACAGGGCCTACACCTTC. This sequence encodes CASSVTNRAYTF.

The chain combines TRBV6-6 with TRBJ2-5, with D possibly being TRBD1 (6 bases). V was pared by 0 bases and J by 3 bases, with 8 bases between. CDR3 size: 14 residues. CDR1 MNHNY and CDR2 SVGAGI come from the germline V gene (reference sequence). The chain's CDR3 is CASSYSPGEETQYF. CDR3 nucleotide sequence: TGTGCCAGCAGTTACTCGCCAGGGGAAGAGACCCAGTACTTC.

The chain recombines TRBV18 with TRBJ1-5, with D maybe TRBD1 (5 bases). The CDR3 sequence is 15 residues long. The germline gives CDR1 KGHSH, CDR2 LQKENI. V was cut by 2 bases and J by 2 bases, with 10 bases left in between. The CDR3 nucleotides read TGTGCCAGCTCACCAAGGCAGGGTCGCAATCAGCCCCAGCATTTT. It is translated as CASSPRQGRNQPQHF.

This clone came up a few times. The rearrangement links TRBV4-3 to TRBJ2-2, with unresolved D. V was pared by 4 bases and J by 6 bases, with 6 bases between. This CDR3 comprises 12 residues. CDR1 LGHNA and CDR2 YSLEER come from the germline V gene. The CDR3 is CASSLEAGELFF. The CDR3 region has the DNA TGCGCCAGCAGCCTCGAGGCCGGGGAGCTGTTTTTT.

The chain employs TRBV5-1 and TRBJ2-2, with D possibly matching TRBD1 (7 bases). The CDR3 has 14 residues. Between the trimmed V and J ends, which lost 4 bases and 5 bases, there was a span of 12 bases. Germline CDR1 and CDR2: SGHRS and YFSETQ. The CDR3 nucleotides are TGCGCCAGCAGCGGAGGGACAGCGACCGGGGAGCTGTTTTTT. It translates to CASSGGTATGELFF.

The genes are TRBV5-1 and TRBJ2-3; 7 positions match TRBD2. CDR1 is SGHRS and CDR2 is YFSETQ in the germline V gene. The CDR3 contains 14 residues. Germline trimming cut 2 bases from V and 3 bases from J; bases unmatched to any gene: 3. CDR3 sequence: CASSFLAETDTQYF. DNA for the CDR3: TGCGCCAGCAGCTTTCTAGCGGAAACAGATACGCAGTATTTT.

The chain couples TRBV5-1 to TRBJ1-1; 8 bases match TRBD1. Trimming removed 6 bases from V and 4 bases from J; junction bases left unmatched: 8. The CDR3 totals 14 residues. Germline V gene sequence: CDR1 SGHRS, CDR2 YFSETQ. CDR3 nucleotides: TGCGCCAGCAACCCTGGACAGGGTGGCACTGAAGCTTTCTTT. Protein: CASNPGQGGTEAFF.

The chain links TRBV30 to TRBJ1-1, with D uncertain. CDR3 length equals 13 residues. Germline CDR1 and CDR2: GTSNPN and SVGIG (reference sequence). V was pared by 1 base and J by 0 bases, with 6 bases between. The CDR3 is CAWSAQMNTEAFF. DNA for the CDR3: TGTGCCTGGAGTGCCCAAATGAACACTGAAGCTTTCTTT. The full variable domain, with the rest looked up from reference TRBV30 and TRBJ1-1, is SQTIHQWPATLVQPVGSPLSLECTVEGTSNPNLYWYRQAAGRGLQLLFYSVGIGQISSEVPQNLSASRPQDRQFILSSKKLLLSDSGFYLCAWSAQMNTEAFFGQGTRLTVV.

The chain joins TRBV27 to TRBJ2-2; perhaps TRBD2 as D (5 bases). Germline V gives CDR1 MNHEY, CDR2 SMNVEV (reference sequence). CDR3 length: 14 residues. The CDR3: CAVRGGGFTGELFF. The CDR3 bases are TGTGCAGTGCGCGGCGGAGGATTTACCGGGGAGCTGTTTTTT.

This chain uses TRBV5-4 with TRBJ2-3; 7 positions match TRBD2. CDR3 size: 14 residues. With V trimmed by 3 bases and J by 5 bases, 6 bases remained unmatched. CDR1 is SGHNT, CDR2 YYREEE, per germline (reference sequence). The CDR3, as DNA: TGTGCCAGCAGCTCCGTTGGGGAGGGAGATACGCAGTATTTT. Translated: CASSSVGEGDTQYF.

Here the CDR3 reads CASSYYGGGEYEQYF. CDR3 DNA: TGTGCCAGCAGTTACTATGGGGGGGGCGAGTACGAGCAGTACTTC. The chain links TRBV6-5 to TRBJ2-7; D is possibly TRBD2 (7 bases). Germline V gene data show CDR1 as MNHEY and CDR2 as SVGAGI. Trimming removed 1 base from V and 4 bases from J, with 14 bases in between. The CDR3 runs to 15 residues.